A single sample gave rise to the 5 T cell receptor beta chains below, sequenced in a study of blood T cell repertoires in COVID-19 (dated by TCRdb to the early 2020s). Preparation of the library involved the immunoSEQ multiplex PCR assay. In TCRdb, the immuneACCESS table is reduced to in-frame sequences with V and J assigned. These tables do not hold every clone; where another copy was compared, an unresolved V gene accounts for under half, and the others remain unexplained. The sample table lists some 200,000 clones, around 82% of them with a count of one. The ten largest make up 10% to 15% of the sample. Material: peripheral blood. These receptors were obtained from a woman aged 40-49 years with acute or convalescent COVID-19.

The chain has TRBV4-1 and TRBJ2-7; a possible D gene is TRBD1 (6 bases). The CDR3 loop spans 16 amino acids. Trimming took 4 bases from V and 0 from J, leaving 16 bases between them. CDR1 and CDR2 (germline): MGHRA, YSYEKL. The CDR3 sequence: CASSPTAGADSYEQYF. The CDR3 DNA follows: TGCGCCAGCAGCCCAACGGCAGGGGCCGACTCCTACGAGCAGTACTTC.

The DNA of the CDR3 is TGTGCCAGCAGGGGTACTAGCGGGGGGGCCCCGAGCTCCTACAATGAGCAGTTCTTC. As protein: CASRGTSGGAPSSYNEQFF. The chain joins TRBV9 to TRBJ2-1, with 13 bases matching TRBD2. The CDR3 contains 19 residues. Trimming cost V 5 bases and J 0 bases; bases outside gene matches: 11. The germline CDR1 and CDR2 sequences are SGDLS and YYNGEE.

CDR3: CASSLVTLGNQPQHF. The CDR3 DNA follows: TGTGCCAGCAGCTTAGTGACATTAGGCAATCAGCCCCAGCATTTT. The chain has TRBV7-2 and TRBJ1-5; D is undetermined. V lost 1 base, J lost 2 bases, and 9 bases lay in between. The CDR3 length is 15 residues. Looked up from germline, CDR1 is SGHTA and CDR2 is FQGNSA.

This clone has only one observation. In nucleotides, the CDR3 is TGTGCCAGTAGTAGAAAAAGACAGTCCTATGGCTACACCTTC. It yields the protein CASSRKRQSYGYTF. The chain is built from TRBV19 and TRBJ1-2; D is possibly TRBD1 (5 bases). Germline V lookup: CDR1 LNHDA, CDR2 SQIVND (reference sequence). CDR3 length: 14 residues. Deletions cut 4 bases from V and 4 bases from J, with 13 bases between.

This chain links TRBV29-1 with TRBJ1-1; tentative D call: TRBD1 (6 bases). The CDR3 extends over 13 amino acids. Germline loops: CDR1 SQVTM, CDR2 ANQGSEA. The germline V and J ends were trimmed by 2 bases and 4 bases, with 11 bases remaining between them. Written as DNA, the CDR3 is TGCAGCGTTGAAAGGCAGGGGAGCACTGAAGCTTTCTTT. It encodes CSVERQGSTEAFF.